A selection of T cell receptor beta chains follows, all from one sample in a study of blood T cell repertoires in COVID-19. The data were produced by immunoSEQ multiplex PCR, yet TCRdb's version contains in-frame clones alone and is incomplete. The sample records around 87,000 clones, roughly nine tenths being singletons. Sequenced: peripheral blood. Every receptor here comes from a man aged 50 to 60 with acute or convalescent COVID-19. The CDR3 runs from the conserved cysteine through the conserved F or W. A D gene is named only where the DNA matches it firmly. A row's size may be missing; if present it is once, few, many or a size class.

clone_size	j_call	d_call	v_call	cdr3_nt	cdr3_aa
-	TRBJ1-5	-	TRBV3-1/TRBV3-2	TGTGCCAGCAGCGGGCAGCGGAATCAGCCCCAGCATTTT	CASSGQRNQPQHF
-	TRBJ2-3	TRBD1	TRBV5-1	TGCGCCAGCAGCCCGGGACAGGCCCCAGATACGCAGTATTTT	CASSPGQAPDTQYF
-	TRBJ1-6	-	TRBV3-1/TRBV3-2	TGTGCCAGCAGCCAAAACAGGGTTTCACCCCTCCACTTT	CASSQNRVSPLHF
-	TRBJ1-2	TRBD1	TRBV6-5	TGTGCCAGCAGGATTTGGACAGGGGGCGCTGATGGCTACACCTTC	CASRIWTGGADGYTF
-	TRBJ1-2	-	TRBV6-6	TGTGCCAGCAGCTTTGGACTTGACTATGGCTACACCTTC	CASSFGLDYGYTF
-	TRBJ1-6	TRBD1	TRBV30	TGTGCCTGGAGCCCGACAGGGGCACCCCTCCACTTT	CAWSPTGAPLHF
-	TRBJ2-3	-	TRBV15	TGTGCCACCAGCAGAGATGGAGGTGTCCGGCGGGGTACAGATACGCAGTATTTT	CATSRDGGVRRGTDTQYF
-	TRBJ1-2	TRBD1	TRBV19	TGTGCCAGTAGTCCCGGGACAGCTAACTATGGCTACACCTTC	CASSPGTANYGYTF
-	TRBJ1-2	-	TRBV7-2	TGTGCCAGCAGCTTAGAAGGTTTAGGACTCTATGGCTACACCTTC	CASSLEGLGLYGYTF
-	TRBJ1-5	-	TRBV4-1	TGCGCCAGCAGCCAAGCGGTCGGGAGTAATCAGCCCCAGCATTTT	CASSQAVGSNQPQHF
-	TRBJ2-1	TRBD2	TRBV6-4	TGTGCCAGCAGTGTTGGGACTAGCGGGGGAGTCAATGAGCAGTTCTTC	CASSVGTSGGVNEQFF
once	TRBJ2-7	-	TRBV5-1	TGCGCCAGCAGCTTGGCCGGAGTACTGAGCTCCTACGAGCAGTACTTC	CASSLAGVLSSYEQYF
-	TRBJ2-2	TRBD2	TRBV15	TGTGCCACCAGCAGAGGAGGGAGCGGGGGGTACGGGGAGCTGTTTTTT	CATSRGGSGGYGELFF
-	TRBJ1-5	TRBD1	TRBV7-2	TGTGCCAGCAGCATACAGGGGAGACAGCCCCAGCATTTT	CASSIQGRQPQHF
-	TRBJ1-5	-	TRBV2	TGTGCCAGCAGTCTCAGGGTTCCCAATCAGCCCCAGCATTTT	CASSLRVPNQPQHF
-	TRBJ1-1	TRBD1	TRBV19	TGTGCCCGCCCAGGGGGCGCGACTGAAGCTTTCTTT	CARPGGATEAFF
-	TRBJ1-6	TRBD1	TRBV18	TGTGCCAGCTCCTCAACAGGGGGGGATTCACCCCTCCACTTT	CASSSTGGDSPLHF
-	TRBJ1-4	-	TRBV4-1	TGCGCCAGCAGCCAGGGTATAGGGAGAAATGAAAAACTGTTTTTT	CASSQGIGRNEKLFF